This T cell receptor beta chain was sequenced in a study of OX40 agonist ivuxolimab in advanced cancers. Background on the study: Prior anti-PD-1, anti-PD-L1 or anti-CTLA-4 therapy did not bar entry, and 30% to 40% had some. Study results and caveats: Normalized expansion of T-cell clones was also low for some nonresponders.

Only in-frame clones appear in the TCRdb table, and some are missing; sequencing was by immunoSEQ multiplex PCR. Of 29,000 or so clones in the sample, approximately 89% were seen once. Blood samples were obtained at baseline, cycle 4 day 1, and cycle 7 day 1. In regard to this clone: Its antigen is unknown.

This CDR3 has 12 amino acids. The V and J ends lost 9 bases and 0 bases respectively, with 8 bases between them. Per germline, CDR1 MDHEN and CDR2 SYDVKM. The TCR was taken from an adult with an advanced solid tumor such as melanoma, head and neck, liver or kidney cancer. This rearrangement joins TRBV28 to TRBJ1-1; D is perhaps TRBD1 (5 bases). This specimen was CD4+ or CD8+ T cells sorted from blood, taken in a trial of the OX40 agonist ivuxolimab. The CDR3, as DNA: TGTGCCAGTAAGACAGTGAACACTGAAGCTTTCTTT. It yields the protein CASKTVNTEAFF.